This record covers a single T cell receptor beta chain. This record comes from a study of blood T cell repertoires in COVID-19. Clones were read by immunoSEQ multiplex PCR, and TCRdb kept only the in-frame ones, dropping some. The profile shows over 250,000 clones, 75% to 90% of them singletons. Germline loops: CDR1 MNHEY, CDR2 SVGEGT. V was clipped by 5 bases and J by 6 bases; unmatched bases: 8. This CDR3 spans 14 amino acids. The sequence derives from a woman between 45 and 60 years old with COVID-19, enrolled during active disease. Material for sequencing was peripheral blood. V usage is TRBV6-2 or TRBV6-3 and J usage is TRBJ2-7, with 9 positions matching TRBD1. The CDR3 sequence: CASSATGGRREQYF. The CDR3 coding sequence is TGTGCCAGCAGTGCGACAGGGGGGCGCCGCGAGCAGTACTTC.